Sequencing of this T cell receptor beta chain was carried out in a study of blood T cell repertoires in COVID-19. In the study overall: Both acute and convalescent COVID-19 samples were obtained from the United States, Italy and Spain. T cells, B-cell-depleted T cells, or PBMCs provided the cDNA or gDNA that served as material.

Germline CDR1 and CDR2: KGHDR and SFDVKD. This CDR3 comprises 14 residues. The V and J ends lost 3 bases and 4 bases respectively, with 12 bases between them. Produced via immunoSEQ multiplex PCR; TCRdb's table is partial and in-frame only. The sample yields around 58,000 clones, about nine tenths seen once. Material for sequencing was peripheral blood. V is TRBV24-1 and J is TRBJ2-7; unclear D gene. This TCR was sampled from a human donor in a cohort sampled during active COVID-19. The CDR3 nucleotides are TGTGCCACCAGTGATATAACAGACCCTTACGAGCAGTACTTC. Translated, it gives CATSDITDPYEQYF.